This passage covers 5 T cell receptor beta chains from one sample sequenced in a study of cytomegalovirus exposure and HLA in healthy donors. PCR involved 60 Vbeta and 13 Jbeta primers. Generated by immunoSEQ multiplex PCR, the TCRdb table keeps only in-frame clones and is missing some. Here the sample spans over 40,000 clones, 55% to 75% being singletons. The sequenced sample consisted of PBMCs. Receptors were obtained from a man aged 60-69 years in good health and CMV-seropositive.

The V and J genes are TRBV7-9 and TRBJ1-2; 8 nucleotides line up with TRBD1. The CDR3 loop spans 14 amino acids. V was pared by 3 bases and J by 4 bases, with 4 bases of the junction left unmatched. Germline V gene sequence: CDR1 SEHNR, CDR2 FQNEAQ (reference sequence). This CDR3 reads CASSFRDRSYGYTF. The CDR3 coding sequence is TGTGCCAGCAGCTTCCGGGACAGGTCCTATGGCTACACCTTC.

The V call is TRBV28, the J call TRBJ2-7; the D is unclear. Germline values: CDR1 MDHEN, CDR2 SYDVKM. V dropped 2 bases and J dropped 2 bases, with 10 bases sitting between them. This CDR3 comprises 14 residues. The CDR3 is CASSLGGSAYEQYF. The CDR3 DNA is TGTGCCAGCAGTTTAGGCGGATCCGCCTACGAGCAGTACTTC.

This clone was counted once. CDR3 sequence: CASRLQAGGSYEQYF. The CDR3, as DNA: TGTGCCAGCAGGCTACAAGCGGGGGGCTCCTACGAGCAGTACTTC. The chain carries TRBV27 and TRBJ2-7; 9 bases agree with TRBD2. The CDR3 sequence is 15 residues long. Trimming took 6 bases from V and 0 from J; bases not matched to a gene: 6. Germline V gene data show CDR1 as MNHEY and CDR2 as SMNVEV (reference sequence).

About this clone: This same CDR3 is encoded by further DNA sequences in the sample. DNA of the CDR3: TGTGCCAGCAGTTTGGTCGGGGCCGGGGAGCTGTTTTTT. This codes for CASSLVGAGELFF. V and J are TRBV28 and TRBJ2-2, with a weak D call TRBD2 (5 bases). This CDR3 spans 13 amino acids. Germline V gene sequence: CDR1 MDHEN, CDR2 SYDVKM. The V gene lost 3 bases and the J gene lost 6 bases, with 8 bases spanning the gap.

This clone turned up a few times. The V and J genes are TRBV4-3 and TRBJ2-2, with TRBD2 matching over 9 bases. This CDR3 is 16 amino acids long. Germline V CDR1 and CDR2: LGHNA, YSLEER. The trim removed 0 bases at V and 9 bases at J, leaving 8 bases unmatched. The CDR3 coding sequence is TGCGCCAGCAGCCAAGATCTGGGACTAGCTATCCGGGAGCTGTTTTTT. Translated, it gives CASSQDLGLAIRELFF.